What follows is one TCR beta chain and its context. What it binds is not known. This record belongs to a study of OX40 agonist ivuxolimab in advanced cancers. Study summary: The study enrolled dose-escalation patients with hepatocellular carcinoma, melanoma, renal cell or head and neck cancer. The study reported partial responses in three patients: one hepatocellular carcinoma, two cutaneous melanoma.

V lost 3 bases and J 8 bases, leaving 13 bases between the germline ends. Germline CDR1 and CDR2: SQVTM and ANQGSEA. The CDR3 spans 12 residues. Overall study results and limits: Expanded clones belonging to CD8+ T cells outnumbered, on average, those of CD4+. With doses of 0.1 to 3.0 mg/kg, CD4+ and CD8+ blood T cells had undergone clonal expansion by week 6.

Assay used: immunoSEQ multiplex PCR; TCRdb lists only in-frame clones, some missing. The sample has tens of thousands of clones, 60% to 85% seen once. The chain joins TRBV29-1 to TRBJ1-2, with D tentatively TRBD1 (5 bases). This receptor was taken from an adult with an advanced solid tumor such as melanoma, head and neck, liver or kidney cancer. Sequenced material: CD4+ or CD8+ T cells sorted from blood, taken in a trial of the OX40 agonist ivuxolimab. The CDR3 sequence is CSVETLGGGYTF. CDR3 nucleotide sequence: TGCAGCGTTGAGACTCTCGGGGGAGGCTACACCTTC.